Reported below is one T cell receptor (beta chain). Its cognate antigen is unknown. TCRdb ran MiXCR on the 5' RACE reads and lists one entry per CDR3 protein. The sample lists a few hundred thousand distinct CDR3 sequences; about 13% were seen once. This sample was included in a study of identical twins. The CDR3 has 14 amino acids. Germline assignment: CDR1 DFQATT and CDR2 SNEGSKA (reference sequence). The V and J ends lost 5 bases and 6 bases respectively, with 18 bases between them. Study observations and caveats: Without tracking the same donors, conclusions rested on cross-sectional statistical analysis.

These records were also assigned to another study, of yellow fever vaccine responses in identical twins.

The sample taken for sequencing was CD4+ T cells sorted from blood. The TCR originated in a woman aged 18-35 years in good health. The chain links TRBV20-1 to TRBJ2-3, with D possibly TRBD2 on 6 matching bases. This CDR3 is CSALTGTAPDTQYF. CDR3 in DNA: TGCAGTGCTCTGACCGGGACTGCCCCGGATACGCAGTATTTT.